This T cell receptor (beta chain) was sequenced for a study of identical twins. Broader study findings: The study reached conclusions through statistical analysis that was cross-sectional, not following the same donors. Excess twin sharing in beta out-of-frame sequences was weaker.

After template switching added a universal primer site, the resulting cDNA carried unique molecular identifiers. TCRdb re-derived calls from the 5' RACE reads in MiXCR, one entry per CDR3 protein. This sample carries over 200,000 distinct CDR3 sequences, about 10% of them seen once, and the ten largest clones take 8% to 10%. Germline CDR1 is SGHDT and CDR2 is YYEEEE. V was clipped by 4 bases and J by 3 bases; unmatched bases: 3. CDR3 length: 14 amino acids. Comment on this clonotype: Its antigen is still unknown.

The TCR was taken from a man aged 50 to 60 in good health. What was sequenced was memory T cells sorted from blood. The chain carries TRBV5-6 and TRBJ2-7; TRBD1 matches at 11 bases. CDR3 loop: CASSTGQGVYEQYF. The CDR3 DNA follows: TGTGCCAGCAGCACGGGACAGGGGGTCTACGAGCAGTACTTC.